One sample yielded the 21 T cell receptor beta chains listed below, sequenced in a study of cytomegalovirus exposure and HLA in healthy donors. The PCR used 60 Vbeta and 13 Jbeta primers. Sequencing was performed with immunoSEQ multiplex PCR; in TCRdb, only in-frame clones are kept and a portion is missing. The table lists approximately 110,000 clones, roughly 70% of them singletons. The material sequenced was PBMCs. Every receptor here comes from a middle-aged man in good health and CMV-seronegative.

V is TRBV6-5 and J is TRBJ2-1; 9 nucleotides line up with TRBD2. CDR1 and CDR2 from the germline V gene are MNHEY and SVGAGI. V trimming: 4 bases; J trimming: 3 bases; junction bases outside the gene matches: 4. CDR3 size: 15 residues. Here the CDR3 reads CASSLTSGYYNEQFF. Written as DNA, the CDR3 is TGTGCCAGCAGTTTGACTAGCGGATACTACAATGAGCAGTTCTTC.

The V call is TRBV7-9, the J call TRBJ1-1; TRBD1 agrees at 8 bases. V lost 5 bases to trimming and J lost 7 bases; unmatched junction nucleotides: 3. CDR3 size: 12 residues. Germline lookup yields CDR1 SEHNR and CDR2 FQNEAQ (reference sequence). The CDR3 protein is CASSETGDEAFF. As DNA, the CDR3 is TGTGCCAGCAGCGAGACAGGGGATGAAGCTTTCTTT.

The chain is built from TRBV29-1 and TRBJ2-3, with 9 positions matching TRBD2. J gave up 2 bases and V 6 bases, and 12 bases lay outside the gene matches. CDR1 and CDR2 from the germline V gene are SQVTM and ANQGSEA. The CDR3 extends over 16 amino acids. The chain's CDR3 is CSVRRLAALLTDTQYF. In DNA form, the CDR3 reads TGCAGCGTCCGGCGACTAGCGGCCCTACTCACAGATACGCAGTATTTT.

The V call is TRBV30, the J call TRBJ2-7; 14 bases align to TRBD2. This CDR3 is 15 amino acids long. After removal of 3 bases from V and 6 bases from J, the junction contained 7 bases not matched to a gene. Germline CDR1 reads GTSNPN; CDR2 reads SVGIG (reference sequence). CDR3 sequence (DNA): TGTGCCTGGAGCCACCAGGGACTAGCGGGAGTCGAGCAGTACTTC. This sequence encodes CAWSHQGLAGVEQYF.

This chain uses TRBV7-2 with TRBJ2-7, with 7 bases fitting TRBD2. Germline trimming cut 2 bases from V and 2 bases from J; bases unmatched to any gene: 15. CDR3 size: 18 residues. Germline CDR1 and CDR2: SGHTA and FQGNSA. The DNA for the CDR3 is TGTGCCAGCAGCTTACCCCTAACTAGCGTATCTGATACCTACGAGCAGTACTTC. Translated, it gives CASSLPLTSVSDTYEQYF.

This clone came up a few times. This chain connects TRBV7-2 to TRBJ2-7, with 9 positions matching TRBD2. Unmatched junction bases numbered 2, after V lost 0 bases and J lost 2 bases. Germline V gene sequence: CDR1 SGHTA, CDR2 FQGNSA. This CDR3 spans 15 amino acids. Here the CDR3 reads CASSLASGSTYEQYF. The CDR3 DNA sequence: TGTGCCAGCAGCTTAGCTAGCGGGAGTACCTACGAGCAGTACTTC.

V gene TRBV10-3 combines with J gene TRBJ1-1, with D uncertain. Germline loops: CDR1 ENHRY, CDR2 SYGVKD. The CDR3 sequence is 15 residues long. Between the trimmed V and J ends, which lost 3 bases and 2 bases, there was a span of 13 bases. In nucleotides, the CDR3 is TGTGCCATCAGTGACCCCCTAAGACAAAACACTGAAGCTTTCTTT. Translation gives CAISDPLRQNTEAFF.

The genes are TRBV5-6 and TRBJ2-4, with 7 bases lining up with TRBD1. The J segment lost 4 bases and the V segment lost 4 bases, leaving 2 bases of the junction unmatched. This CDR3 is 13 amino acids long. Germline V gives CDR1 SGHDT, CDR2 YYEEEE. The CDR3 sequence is CASSQGQKNIQYF. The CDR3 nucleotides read TGTGCCAGCAGCCAGGGACAGAAAAACATTCAGTACTTC. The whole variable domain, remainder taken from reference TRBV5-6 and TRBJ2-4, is DAGVTQSPTHLIKTRGQQVTLRCSPKSGHDTVSWYQQALGQGPQFIFQYYEEEERQRGNFPDRFSGHQFPNYSSELNVNALLLGDSALYLCASSQGQKNIQYFGAGTRLSVL.

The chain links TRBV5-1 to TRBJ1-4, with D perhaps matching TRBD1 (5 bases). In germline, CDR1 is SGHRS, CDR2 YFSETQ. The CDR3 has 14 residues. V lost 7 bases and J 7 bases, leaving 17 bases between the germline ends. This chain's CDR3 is CASPREKGPEKLFF. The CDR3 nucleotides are TGCGCCAGCCCCCGAGAGAAGGGGCCTGAAAAACTGTTTTTT.

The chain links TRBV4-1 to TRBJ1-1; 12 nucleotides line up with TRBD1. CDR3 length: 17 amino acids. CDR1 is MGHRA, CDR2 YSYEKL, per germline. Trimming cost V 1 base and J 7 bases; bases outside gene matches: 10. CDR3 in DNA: TGCGCCAGCAGCCAAGTCCCGGGACAGGGGGCCTATTATGAAGCTTTCTTT. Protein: CASSQVPGQGAYYEAFF.

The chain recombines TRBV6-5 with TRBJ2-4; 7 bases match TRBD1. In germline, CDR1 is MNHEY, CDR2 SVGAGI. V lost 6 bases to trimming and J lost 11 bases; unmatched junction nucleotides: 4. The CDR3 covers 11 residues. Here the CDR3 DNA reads TGTGCCAGCAGCCACGGGACAGTTCAGTACTTC. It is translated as CASSHGTVQYF.

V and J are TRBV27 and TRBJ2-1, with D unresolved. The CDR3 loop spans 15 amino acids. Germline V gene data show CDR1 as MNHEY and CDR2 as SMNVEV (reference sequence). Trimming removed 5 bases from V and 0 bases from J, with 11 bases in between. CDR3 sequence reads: CASSSRALSYNEQFF. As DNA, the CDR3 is TGTGCCAGCAGTAGCCGCGCCCTCTCCTACAATGAGCAGTTCTTC.

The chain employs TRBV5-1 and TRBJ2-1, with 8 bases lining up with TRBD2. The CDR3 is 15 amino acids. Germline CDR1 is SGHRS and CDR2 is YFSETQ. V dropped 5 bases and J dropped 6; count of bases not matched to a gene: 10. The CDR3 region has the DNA TGCGCCAGCAGTCAATTGGCGGGAGGTGGCAATGAGCAGTTCTTC. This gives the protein CASSQLAGGGNEQFF.

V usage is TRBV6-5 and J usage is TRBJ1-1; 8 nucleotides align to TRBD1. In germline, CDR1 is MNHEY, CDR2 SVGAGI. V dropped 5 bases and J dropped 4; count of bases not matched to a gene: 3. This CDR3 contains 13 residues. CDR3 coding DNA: TGTGCCAGCAGTAGGGGGACAGGCACTGAAGCTTTCTTT. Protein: CASSRGTGTEAFF.

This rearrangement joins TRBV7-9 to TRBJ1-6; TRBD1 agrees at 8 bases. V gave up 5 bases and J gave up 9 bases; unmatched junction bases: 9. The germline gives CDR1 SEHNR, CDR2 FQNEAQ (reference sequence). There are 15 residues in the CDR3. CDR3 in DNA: TGTGCCAGCAGCCGGTCGGGACAGGAGTTTTCACCCCTCCACTTT. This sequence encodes CASSRSGQEFSPLHF.

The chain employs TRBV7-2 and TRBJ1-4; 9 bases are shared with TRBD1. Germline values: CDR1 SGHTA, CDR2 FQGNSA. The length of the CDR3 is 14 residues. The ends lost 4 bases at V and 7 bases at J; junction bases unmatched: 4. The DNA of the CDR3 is TGTGCCAGCAGCTCCGGGACAGGGCTTGAAAAACTGTTTTTT. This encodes CASSSGTGLEKLFF.

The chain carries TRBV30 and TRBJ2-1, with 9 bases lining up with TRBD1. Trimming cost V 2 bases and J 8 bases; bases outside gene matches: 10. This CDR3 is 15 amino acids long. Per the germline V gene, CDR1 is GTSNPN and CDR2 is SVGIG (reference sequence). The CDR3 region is CAWSHRDRVRHEQFF. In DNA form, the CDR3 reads TGTGCCTGGAGTCACCGGGACAGGGTCCGGCATGAGCAGTTCTTC.

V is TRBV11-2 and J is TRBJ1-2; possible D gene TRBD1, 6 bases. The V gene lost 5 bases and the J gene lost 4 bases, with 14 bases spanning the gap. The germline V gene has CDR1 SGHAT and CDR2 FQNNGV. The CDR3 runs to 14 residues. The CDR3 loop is CASSGGGDGYGYTF. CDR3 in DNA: TGTGCCAGCAGCGGAGGGGGGGACGGCTATGGCTACACCTTC.

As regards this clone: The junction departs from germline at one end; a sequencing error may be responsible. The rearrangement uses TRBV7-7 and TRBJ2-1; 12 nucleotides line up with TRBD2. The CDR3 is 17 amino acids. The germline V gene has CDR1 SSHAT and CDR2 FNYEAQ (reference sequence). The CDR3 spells CASSLGLTSGGRNEQFF. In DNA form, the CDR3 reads TGTGCTAGCAGCTTAGGGCTAACTAGCGGGGGGCGAAATGAGCAGTTCTTC.

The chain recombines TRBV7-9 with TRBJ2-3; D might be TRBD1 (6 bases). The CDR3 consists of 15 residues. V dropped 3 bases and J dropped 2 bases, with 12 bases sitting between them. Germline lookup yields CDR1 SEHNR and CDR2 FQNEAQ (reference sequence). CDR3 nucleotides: TGTGCCAGCAGCTTCTCAAGGACAGACACAGATACGCAGTATTTT. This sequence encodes CASSFSRTDTDTQYF.

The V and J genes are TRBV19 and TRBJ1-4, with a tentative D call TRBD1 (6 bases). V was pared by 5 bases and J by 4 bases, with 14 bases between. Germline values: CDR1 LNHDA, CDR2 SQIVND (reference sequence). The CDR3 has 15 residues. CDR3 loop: CASSSGTTNNEKLFF. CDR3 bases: TGTGCCAGTAGTTCCGGGACAACTAATAATGAAAAACTGTTTTTT.